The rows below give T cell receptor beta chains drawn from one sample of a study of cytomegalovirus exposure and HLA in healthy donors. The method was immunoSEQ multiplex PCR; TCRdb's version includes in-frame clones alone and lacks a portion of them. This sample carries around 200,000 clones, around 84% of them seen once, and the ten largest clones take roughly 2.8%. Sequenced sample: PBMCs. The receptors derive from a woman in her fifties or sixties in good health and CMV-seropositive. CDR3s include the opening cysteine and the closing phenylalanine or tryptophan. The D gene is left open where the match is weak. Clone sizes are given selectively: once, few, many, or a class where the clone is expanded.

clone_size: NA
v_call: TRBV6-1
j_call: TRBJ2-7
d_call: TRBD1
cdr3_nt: TGTGCCAGCAGTGGGACAGGGAGCTCCTACGAGCAGTACTTC
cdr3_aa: CASSGTGSSYEQYF

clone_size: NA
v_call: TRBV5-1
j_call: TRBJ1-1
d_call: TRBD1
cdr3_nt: TGCGCCAGCAGCTTAGGACCCACGACAGGGGTGAACACTGAAGCTTTCTTT
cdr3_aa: CASSLGPTTGVNTEAFF

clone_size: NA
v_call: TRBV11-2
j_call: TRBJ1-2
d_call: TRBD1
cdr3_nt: TGTGCCAGCAGCTTAGAACCCAGGGGGGTGGGCTACACCTTC
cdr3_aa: CASSLEPRGVGYTF

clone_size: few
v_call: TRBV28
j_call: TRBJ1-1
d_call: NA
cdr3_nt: TGTGCCAGCAGCTCGGACAGTGCGAACACTGAAGCTTTCTTT
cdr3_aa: CASSSDSANTEAFF

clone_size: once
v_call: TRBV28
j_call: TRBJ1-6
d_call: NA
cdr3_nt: TGTGCCAGCAGTTTAAGGTCTGGGGCTGGAAATTCACCCCTCCACTTT
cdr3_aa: CASSLRSGAGNSPLHF

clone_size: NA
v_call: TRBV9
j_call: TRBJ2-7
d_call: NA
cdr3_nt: TGTGCCAGCAGCGTGGCAGGGGTGCACGAGCAGTACTTC
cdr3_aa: CASSVAGVHEQYF

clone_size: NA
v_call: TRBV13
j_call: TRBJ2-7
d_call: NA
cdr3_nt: TGTGCCAGCAGGCCCAGTGGGGGGAGCTCCTACGAGCAGTACTTC
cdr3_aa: CASRPSGGSSYEQYF

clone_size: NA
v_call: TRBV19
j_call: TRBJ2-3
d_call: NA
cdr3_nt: TGTGCCAGTAGCTATGGGACTAGCACAGATACGCAGTATTTT
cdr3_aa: CASSYGTSTDTQYF

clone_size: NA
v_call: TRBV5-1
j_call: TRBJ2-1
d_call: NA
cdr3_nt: TGCGCCAGCAGCCCTGACAGGGCGGGGGGTTCTGGTGAGCAGTTCTTC
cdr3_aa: CASSPDRAGGSGEQFF

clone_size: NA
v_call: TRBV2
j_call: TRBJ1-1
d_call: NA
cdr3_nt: TGTGCCAGCAGGAGAGGGGGGGAAGGCACTGAAGCTTTCTTT
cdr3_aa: CASRRGGEGTEAFF

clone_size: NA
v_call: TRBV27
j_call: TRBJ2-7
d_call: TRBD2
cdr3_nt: TGTGCTAGCAGTTTATCCTGGGGAGGGGACGAGCAGTACTTC
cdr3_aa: CASSLSWGGDEQYF

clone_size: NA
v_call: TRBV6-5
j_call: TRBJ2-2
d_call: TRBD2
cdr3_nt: TGTGCCAGCAGTTCACTAGCGGCCTTCACCGGGGAGCTGTTTTTT
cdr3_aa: CASSSLAAFTGELFF

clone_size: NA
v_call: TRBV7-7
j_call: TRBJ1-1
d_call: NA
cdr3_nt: TGTGCCAGCAGCTCGGGGGGGAACACTGAAGCTTTCTTT
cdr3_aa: CASSSGGNTEAFF

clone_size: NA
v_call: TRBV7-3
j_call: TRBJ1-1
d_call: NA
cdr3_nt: TGTGCCAGCAGCTTATACCCAGGGCAGTACACTGAAGCTTTCTTT
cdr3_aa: CASSLYPGQYTEAFF

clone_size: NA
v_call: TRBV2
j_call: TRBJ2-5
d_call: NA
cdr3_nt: TGTGCCAGCAGTGATCTAGGCGGGGTGGAGACCCAGTACTTC
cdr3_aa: CASSDLGGVETQYF

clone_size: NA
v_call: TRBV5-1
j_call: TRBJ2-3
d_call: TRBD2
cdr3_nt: TGCGCCAGCAGTCTAGCGGGGCGCACAGATACGCAGTATTTT
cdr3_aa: CASSLAGRTDTQYF

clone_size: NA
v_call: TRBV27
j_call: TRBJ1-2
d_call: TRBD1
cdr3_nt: TGTGCCAGCAGTTTGGGAGGTGTCCTAGGGACAGTCTATGGCTACACCTTC
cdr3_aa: CASSLGGVLGTVYGYTF